The clone carrying this TCR beta chain was counted once. This specimen belongs to a study of T cell clones after liver transplantation. About the study: Graft-donor-reactive sequences were compared with third-party-reactive TCRbeta sequences from pre-transplant mixed lymphocyte reactions.

The V gene's germline CDR1 is SNHLY and CDR2 FYNNEI. Losses at the gene ends were 5 bases for V and 4 bases for J; bases not matched to a gene: 9. There are 15 residues in the CDR3. The table came from immunoSEQ multiplex PCR; TCRdb's copy has only in-frame clones and leaves some out. The sample has about 99,000 clones, around 84% seen once; the top ten hold roughly 2.8%. The sequenced sample was CD4+ T cells from blood, obtained around 48 months after liver transplant. This chain connects TRBV2 to TRBJ2-7; TRBD1 agrees at 9 bases. The receptor was derived from a human patient who received a liver transplant. Some T cells may be graft donor cells. DNA of the CDR3: TGTGCCAGCAGTTCGCCTTGGGACAGGGATTACGAGCAGTACTTC. Its protein is CASSSPWDRDYEQYF.